The next 16 T cell receptor beta chains were all read from a single sample in a study of blood T cells in healthy people across ages. A sample-barcoded 5' primer and a J-beta primer mix were used in a second PCR of roughly 7 to 12 cycles. TCRdb itself ran the 5' RACE reads through MiXCR, one entry per CDR3 protein. The profile shows 850,000 to 1,000,000 distinct CDR3 sequences, roughly 50% of them singletons. Sequencing was done on a sample of blood. These receptors all stem from a woman aged 55-75 years in good health.

As to this clonotype: A read error may produce the germline difference seen at one junction end. The V call is TRBV28, the J call TRBJ2-6; D is undetermined. The CDR3 is made up of 16 amino acids. CDR1 and CDR2 from the germline V gene are MDHEN and SYDVKM. The CDR3 protein is CASSLHGDSRANVLTF. CDR3 nucleotide sequence: TGTGCCAGCAGTTTACACGGCGACTCTAGGGCCAACGTCCTGACTTTC.

The rearrangement links TRBV29-1 to TRBJ2-7; either TRBD1 or TRBD2 may fit D (5 bases each). CDR3 length: 12 residues. CDR1 is SQVTM and CDR2 is ANQGSEA in the germline V gene. V was shortened by 5 bases and J by 6 bases, with 14 bases between the two germline ends. CDR3 residues: CSVRGAQSEQYF. Here the CDR3 DNA reads TGCAGCGTTAGGGGAGCCCAGTCCGAGCAGTACTTC.

Comments on this clonotype: Given a much more abundant clone one base away, this may be a read error. The chain uses TRBV5-1 and TRBJ2-4; D is perhaps TRBD1 (6 bases). With the DNA end fitting TRBJ2-7 better, the J assignment may be wrong. Germline CDR1 SGHRS, CDR2 YFSETQ. The CDR3 loop spans 14 amino acids. Here the CDR3 DNA reads TGCGCCAGCAGTGGTGGGGACACCCTATGCGAGCAGTACTTC. Amino acid sequence: CASSGGDTLCEQYF.

The J gene is TRBJ1-6, the V gene TRBV2; D is possibly TRBD1 (5 bases). The V gene's germline CDR1 is SNHLY and CDR2 FYNNEI. The CDR3 length is 13 residues. Trimming cost V 7 bases and J 10 bases, with 14 bases left between them. Written as DNA, the CDR3 is TGTGCCAGCACAGGGCAAAATGGATCACCCCTCCACTTT. Its protein product is CASTGQNGSPLHF.

With regard to this clonotype: Sequence at one end of the junction differs from germline and may be a read error. V and J are TRBV20-1 and TRBJ2-1, with D perhaps being TRBD1 or TRBD2 (9 bases each). The germline V gene has CDR1 DFQATT and CDR2 SNEGSKA (reference sequence). This CDR3 has 14 amino acids. The CDR3 protein is CSASGTGYHNEQFF. As DNA, the CDR3 is TGCAGCGCTAGCGGGACAGGGTACCACAATGAGCAGTTCTTC.

This clonotype showed up just once. This chain uses TRBV28 with TRBJ2-1; TRBD1 agrees at 11 bases. The CDR3 loop spans 16 amino acids. From germline, CDR1 is MDHEN and CDR2 SYDVKM. V dropped 6 bases and J dropped 8; count of bases not matched to a gene: 12. For the CDR3, the DNA is TGTGCCAGCAGACAGGACAGGGGGCATTTCTTCGATGAGCAGTTCTTC. This codes for CASRQDRGHFFDEQFF.

This clonotype was seen only a few times. The CDR3 coding sequence is TGCGCCAGCAACCCATGGACGGTCCAAGAGACCCAGTACTTC. This gives the protein CASNPWTVQETQYF. The V gene is TRBV5-1, the J gene TRBJ2-5; D not certain. Per the germline V gene, CDR1 is SGHRS and CDR2 is YFSETQ. This CDR3 is built from 14 residues. The V end was cut by 6 bases, the J end by 1 base, with 13 bases between.

The chain recombines TRBV5-5 with TRBJ2-5, with D unclear. The CDR3 length is 14 residues. From germline, CDR1 is SGHKS and CDR2 YYEKEE (reference sequence). The V gene lost 6 bases and the J gene lost 4 bases, with 16 bases spanning the gap. The CDR3 sequence is CASISRPDGETQYF. The CDR3 nucleotides read TGTGCCAGCATATCCCGACCGGACGGAGAGACCCAGTACTTC.

The chain is built from TRBV7-6 and TRBJ2-7, with TRBD1 as a possible D gene (5 bases). CDR1 is SGHVS and CDR2 is FNYEAQ in the germline V gene. Between the trimmed V and J ends, which lost 1 base and 2 bases, there was a span of 12 bases. The CDR3 sequence is 15 residues long. The CDR3 bases are TGTGCCAGCAGCTTAGATAGGCAGACAGCCTACGAGCAGTACTTC. Its translation: CASSLDRQTAYEQYF.

The rearrangement joins TRBV12-3 or TRBV12-4 to TRBJ1-2; D uncertain. Deletions cut 8 bases from V and 8 bases from J, with 18 bases between. The CDR3 has 13 residues. This CDR3 reads CASVPSDTGGYTF. DNA of the CDR3: TGTGCCAGCGTCCCCAGCGACACGGGGGGCTACACCTTC.

V and J are TRBV10-3 and TRBJ2-4; D gene uncertain. The better agreement between TRBJ2-7 and the DNA end casts doubt on the J call. Germline CDR1 is ENHRY and CDR2 is SYGVKD. The CDR3 has 12 amino acids. This CDR3 is CAISAQHYEQYF. Written as DNA, the CDR3 is TGTGCCATCAGTGCACAACACTACGAGCAGTACTTC.

The chain uses TRBV7-8 and TRBJ2-3; the D call may be TRBD1 or TRBD2 (5 bases each). This CDR3 has 16 amino acids. The V gene lost 2 bases and the J gene lost 2 bases, with 14 bases spanning the gap. Germline lookup yields CDR1 SGHVS and CDR2 FQNEAQ. In DNA form, the CDR3 reads TGTGCCAGCAGCTTATTGGTAGAGGGACCCACAGATACGCAGTATTTT. Its translation is CASSLLVEGPTDTQYF.

This clonotype was seen a single time. At one of its ends the junction is not consistent with the germline gene, which may arise from a read error. V gene TRBV7-2 combines with J gene TRBJ1-1, with D perhaps matching TRBD1 (6 bases). CDR1 is SGHTA, CDR2 FQGNSA, per germline. The CDR3 runs to 15 residues. CDR3 sequence (DNA): TGTGTCAGCAGCCCAAACAGGGTGCTGAACACTGAAGCTTTCTTT. Its protein product is CVSSPNRVLNTEAFF.

V and J are TRBV4-2 and TRBJ2-7; TRBD2 agrees at 8 bases. Germline V CDR1 and CDR2: LGHNA, YNFKEQ. V lost 0 bases and J lost 3; bases outside the gene matches: 4. The CDR3 is 15 residues long. The CDR3, as DNA: TGTGCCAGCAGCCAAGAACGAGCGGGAGTCTACGAGCAGTACTTC. Translation gives CASSQERAGVYEQYF.

This clonotype was seen a few times. The V call is TRBV12-3 or TRBV12-4, the J call TRBJ1-2; the match to TRBD1 covers 7 bases. Trimming removed 5 bases from V and 4 bases from J; junction bases left unmatched: 7. The CDR3 is 14 amino acids. CDR3 loop: CASSAGTDPYGYTF. For the CDR3, the DNA is TGTGCCAGCAGTGCAGGGACAGACCCCTATGGCTACACCTTC.

The chain recombines TRBV28 with TRBJ1-2; weak D call: TRBD1 (5 bases). CDR3 length: 16 amino acids. The V gene's germline CDR1 is MDHEN and CDR2 SYDVKM. V lost 7 bases to trimming and J lost 3 bases, with 21 bases between them. The CDR3 DNA sequence: TGTGCCAGCACCTCACCGGGAGACCGGGGGTACTATGGCTACACCTTC. The encoded protein is CASTSPGDRGYYGYTF.